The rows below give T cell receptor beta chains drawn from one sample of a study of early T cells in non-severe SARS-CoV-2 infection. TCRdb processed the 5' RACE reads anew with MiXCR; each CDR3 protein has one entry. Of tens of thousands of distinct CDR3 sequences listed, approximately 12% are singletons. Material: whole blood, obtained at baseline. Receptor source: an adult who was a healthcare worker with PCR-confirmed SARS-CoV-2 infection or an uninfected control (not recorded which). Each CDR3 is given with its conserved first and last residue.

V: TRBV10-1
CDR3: CASSVPSRDRDRSYEQYF

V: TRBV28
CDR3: CASSRGGERQPQHF

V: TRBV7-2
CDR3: CASSPYLAGSRGYTF

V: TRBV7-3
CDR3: CASPSDRRLRADTQYF

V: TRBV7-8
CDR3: CASSFDRQAEQYF

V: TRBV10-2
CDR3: CASKGQGDTGELFF

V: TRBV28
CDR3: CASSLEGVNQPQHF

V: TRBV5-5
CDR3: CASSLVSAVYNEQFF

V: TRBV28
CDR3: CASRRAQGASEAFF

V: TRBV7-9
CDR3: CASSGGRDSPHPDTQYF

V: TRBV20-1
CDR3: CSASGRGNEQFF

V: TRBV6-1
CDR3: CASSAKQDNSPLHF